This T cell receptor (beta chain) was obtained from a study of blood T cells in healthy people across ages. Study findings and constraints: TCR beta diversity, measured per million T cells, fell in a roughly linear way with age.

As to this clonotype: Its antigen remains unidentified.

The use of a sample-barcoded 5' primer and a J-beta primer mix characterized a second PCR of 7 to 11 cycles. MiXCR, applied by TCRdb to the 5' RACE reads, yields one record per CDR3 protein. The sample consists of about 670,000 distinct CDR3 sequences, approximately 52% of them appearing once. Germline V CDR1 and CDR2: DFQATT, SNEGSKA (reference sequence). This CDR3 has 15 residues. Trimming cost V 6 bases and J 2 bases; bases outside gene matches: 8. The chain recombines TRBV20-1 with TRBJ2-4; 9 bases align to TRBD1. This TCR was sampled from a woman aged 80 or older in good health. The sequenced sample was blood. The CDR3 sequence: CSARLTGGTKNIQYF. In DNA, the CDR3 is TGCAGTGCCCGATTGACAGGGGGGACCAAAAACATTCAGTACTTC.